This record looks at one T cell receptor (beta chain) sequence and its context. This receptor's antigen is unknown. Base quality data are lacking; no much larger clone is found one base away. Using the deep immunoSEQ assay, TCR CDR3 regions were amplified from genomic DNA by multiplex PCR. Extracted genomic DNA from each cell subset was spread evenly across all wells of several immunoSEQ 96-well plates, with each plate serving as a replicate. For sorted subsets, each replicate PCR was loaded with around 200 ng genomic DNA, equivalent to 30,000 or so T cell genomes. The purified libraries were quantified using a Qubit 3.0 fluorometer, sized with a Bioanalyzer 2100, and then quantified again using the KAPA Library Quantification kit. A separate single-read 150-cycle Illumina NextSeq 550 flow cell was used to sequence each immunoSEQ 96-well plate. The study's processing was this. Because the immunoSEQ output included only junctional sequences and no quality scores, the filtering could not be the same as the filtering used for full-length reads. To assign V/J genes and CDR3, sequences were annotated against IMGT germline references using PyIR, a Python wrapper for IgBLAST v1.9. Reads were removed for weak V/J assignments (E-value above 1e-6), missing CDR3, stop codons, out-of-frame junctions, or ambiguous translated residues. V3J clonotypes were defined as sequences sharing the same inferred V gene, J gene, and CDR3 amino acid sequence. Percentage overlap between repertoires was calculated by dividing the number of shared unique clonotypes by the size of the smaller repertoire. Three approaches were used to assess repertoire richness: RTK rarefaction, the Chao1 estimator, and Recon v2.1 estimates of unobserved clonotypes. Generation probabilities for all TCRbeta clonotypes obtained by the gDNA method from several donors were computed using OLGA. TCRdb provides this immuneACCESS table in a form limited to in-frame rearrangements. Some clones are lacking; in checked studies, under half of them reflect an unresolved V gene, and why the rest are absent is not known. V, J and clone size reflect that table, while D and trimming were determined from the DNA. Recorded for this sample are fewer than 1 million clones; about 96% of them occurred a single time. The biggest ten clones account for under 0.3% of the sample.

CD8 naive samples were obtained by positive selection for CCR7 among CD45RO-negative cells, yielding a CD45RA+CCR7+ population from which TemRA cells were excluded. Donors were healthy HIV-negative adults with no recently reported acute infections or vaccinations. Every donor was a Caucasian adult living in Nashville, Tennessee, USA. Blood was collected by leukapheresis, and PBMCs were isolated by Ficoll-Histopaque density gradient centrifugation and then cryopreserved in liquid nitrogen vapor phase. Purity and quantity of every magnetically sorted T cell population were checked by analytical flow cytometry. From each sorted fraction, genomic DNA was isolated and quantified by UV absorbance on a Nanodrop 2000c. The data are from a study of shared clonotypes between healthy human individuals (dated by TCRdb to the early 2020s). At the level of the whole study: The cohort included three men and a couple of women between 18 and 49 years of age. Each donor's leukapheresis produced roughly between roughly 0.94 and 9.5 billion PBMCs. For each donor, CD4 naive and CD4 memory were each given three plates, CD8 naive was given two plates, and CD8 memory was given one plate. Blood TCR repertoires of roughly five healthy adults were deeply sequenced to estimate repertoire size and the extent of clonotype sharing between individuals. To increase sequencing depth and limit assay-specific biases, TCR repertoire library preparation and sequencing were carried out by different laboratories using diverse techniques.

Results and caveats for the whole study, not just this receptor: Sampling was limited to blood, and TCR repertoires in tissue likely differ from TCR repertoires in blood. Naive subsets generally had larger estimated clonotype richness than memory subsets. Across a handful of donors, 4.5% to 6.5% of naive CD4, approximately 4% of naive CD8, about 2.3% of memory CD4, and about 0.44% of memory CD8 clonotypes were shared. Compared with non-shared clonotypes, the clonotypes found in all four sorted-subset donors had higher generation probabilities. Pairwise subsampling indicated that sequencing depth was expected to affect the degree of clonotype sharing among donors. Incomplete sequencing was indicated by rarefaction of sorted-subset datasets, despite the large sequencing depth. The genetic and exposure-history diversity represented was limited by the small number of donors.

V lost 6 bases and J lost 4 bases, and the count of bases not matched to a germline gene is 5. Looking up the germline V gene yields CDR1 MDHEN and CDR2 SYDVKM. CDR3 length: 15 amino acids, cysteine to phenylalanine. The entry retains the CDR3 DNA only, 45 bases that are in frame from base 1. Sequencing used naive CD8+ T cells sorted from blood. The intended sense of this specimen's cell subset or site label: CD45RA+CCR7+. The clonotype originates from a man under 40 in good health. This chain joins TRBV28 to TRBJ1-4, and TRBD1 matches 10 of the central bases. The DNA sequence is TGTGCCAGCAGCGCCGGGACAGGGGTTAATGAAAAACTGTTTTTT. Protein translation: CASSAGTGVNEKLFF.